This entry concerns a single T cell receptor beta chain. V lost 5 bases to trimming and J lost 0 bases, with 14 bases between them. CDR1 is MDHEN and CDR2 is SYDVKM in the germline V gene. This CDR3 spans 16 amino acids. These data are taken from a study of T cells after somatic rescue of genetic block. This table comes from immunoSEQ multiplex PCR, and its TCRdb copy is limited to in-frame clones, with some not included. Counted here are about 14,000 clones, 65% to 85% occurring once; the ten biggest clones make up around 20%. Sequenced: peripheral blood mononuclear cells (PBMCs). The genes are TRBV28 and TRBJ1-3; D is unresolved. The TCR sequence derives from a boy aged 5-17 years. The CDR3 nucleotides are TGTGCCAGCAGTGCCCGGGGTTATCACTCTGGAAACACCATATATTTT. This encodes CASSARGYHSGNTIYF.